This note documents a single TCR beta chain sequence. The CDR3 spans 17 residues. Per the germline V gene, CDR1 is SGHRS and CDR2 is YFSETQ. V was shortened by 0 bases and J by 3 bases, with 18 bases between the two germline ends. Libraries were prepared by immunoSEQ multiplex PCR; TCRdb keeps only in-frame clonotypes and omits some of them. The table shows 300,000 to 400,000 clones, with 70% to 90% occurring only once. The record originates from a study of blood T cell repertoires in COVID-19. About the research overall: Donors in the United States, Italy and Spain gave samples during acute or convalescent COVID-19.

The chain combines TRBV5-1 with TRBJ1-1; D is perhaps TRBD1 (5 bases). Sequenced: peripheral blood. This sequence originates from a woman aged 30 to 39 with COVID-19, enrolled during active disease. The CDR3 bases are TGCGCCAGCAGCTTGGAGGGTATGGGACGGGGGTACACTGAAGCTTTCTTT. Its translation is CASSLEGMGRGYTEAFF.